The 22 T cell receptor beta chains listed next were all sequenced from one sample in a study of blood T cell repertoires in COVID-19. Sequencing was performed with immunoSEQ multiplex PCR; in TCRdb, only in-frame clones are kept and a portion is missing. The sample yields approximately 70,000 clones, roughly 84% seen once. Sequenced input: peripheral blood. All receptors derive from a woman aged 45 to 65 with acute or convalescent COVID-19.

This chain links TRBV5-1 with TRBJ2-2; possibly TRBD1 for D (5 bases). Trimming shortened V by 2 bases and J by 7 bases, and 15 bases separated the two germline ends. The CDR3 runs to 15 residues. Looked up from germline, CDR1 is SGHRS and CDR2 is YFSETQ. This CDR3 is CASSLKGPDHGELFF. CDR3 DNA sequence: TGCGCCAGCAGCTTAAAGGGGCCAGATCACGGGGAGCTGTTTTTT.

This clone was seen only once. The chain employs TRBV4-1 and TRBJ1-5, with no clear D. V lost 3 bases and J lost 6, with 12 bases in between. The germline CDR1 and CDR2 sequences are MGHRA and YSYEKL. CDR3 length equals 14 residues. The CDR3 region is CASSHYGEGQPQHF. The CDR3 coding sequence is TGCGCCAGCAGCCACTACGGGGAGGGTCAGCCCCAGCATTTT.

The J gene is TRBJ2-1, the V gene TRBV7-8; 7 bases line up with TRBD2. The CDR3 consists of 17 residues. Germline V gene lookup returns CDR1 SGHVS and CDR2 FQNEAQ. V shed 1 base, J shed 7 bases, and the junction held 13 bases outside the gene matches. In DNA form, the CDR3 reads TGTGCCAGCAGCTTAGGATCAGGCGGGAGTTCCCCGAATGAGCAGTTCTTC. Its protein is CASSLGSGGSSPNEQFF.

This chain links TRBV27 with TRBJ2-5; 8 positions match TRBD2. Germline lookup yields CDR1 MNHEY and CDR2 SMNVEV (reference sequence). The junction had 6 bases not matched to a gene; V was cut back by 2 bases and J by 7 bases. The CDR3 spans 14 residues. The CDR3 spells CASSLRAGGLTQYF. The DNA for the CDR3 is TGTGCCAGCAGTTTAAGGGCGGGGGGCTTGACCCAGTACTTC.

The V and J genes are TRBV6-6 and TRBJ1-6, with D unresolved. The CDR3 covers 15 residues. Germline V lookup: CDR1 MNHNY, CDR2 SVGAGI (reference sequence). V was trimmed by 7 bases and J by 0 bases, leaving 10 bases between them. The CDR3: CASTGLSSYNSPLHF. The CDR3 DNA sequence: TGTGCCAGCACCGGTCTTAGCTCCTATAATTCACCCCTCCACTTT.

The chain uses TRBV12-3 or TRBV12-4 and TRBJ1-1, with D possibly being TRBD1 (6 bases). The CDR3 has 13 residues. The V and J ends lost 3 bases and 8 bases respectively, with 13 bases between them. The CDR3 sequence: CASSLAGVAEAFF. CDR3 bases: TGTGCCAGCAGTTTGGCAGGGGTCGCGGAAGCTTTCTTT.

In this sample, this clone turned up a few times. The chain links TRBV3-1 (or the pseudogene TRBV3-2) to TRBJ2-1; 8 bases line up with TRBD2. CDR3 length equals 15 residues. V trimming: 5 bases; J trimming: 3 bases; junction bases outside the gene matches: 6. Germline CDR1 LGHDT, CDR2 YNNKEL (reference sequence). The chain's CDR3 is CASSFTGRVYNEQFF. CDR3 DNA: TGTGCCAGCAGCTTCACCGGGAGGGTCTACAATGAGCAGTTCTTC.

The chain carries TRBV6-6 and TRBJ1-5, with 8 bases lining up with TRBD1. The junction had 7 bases not matched to a gene; V was cut back by 6 bases and J by 3 bases. The CDR3 has 15 residues. The germline gives CDR1 MNHNY, CDR2 SVGAGI (reference sequence). CDR3 nucleotide sequence: TGTGCCAGCAGCAAGGGACAGGCGTACAATCAGCCCCAGCATTTT. It codes for CASSKGQAYNQPQHF.

There are a few counts of this clone. The chain has TRBV7-2 and TRBJ2-1, with D tentatively TRBD2 (6 bases). Germline V gives CDR1 SGHTA, CDR2 FQGNSA. Trimming removed 1 base at V and 6 bases at J, with 10 bases between. The CDR3 consists of 14 residues. The DNA for the CDR3 is TGTGCCAGCAGCTTAGACGGGGGAGGCAATGAGCAGTTCTTC. Translation gives CASSLDGGGNEQFF.

Here the CDR3 DNA reads TGTGCCAGCAGCTCCGGAGCTAATTGGGATGAGCAGTTCTTC. It yields the protein CASSSGANWDEQFF. The chain has TRBV7-2 and TRBJ2-1, with D unresolved. Per germline, CDR1 SGHTA and CDR2 FQGNSA. V shed 4 bases and J shed 8 bases, with 15 bases lying between them. CDR3 length: 14 amino acids.

This chain uses TRBV18 with TRBJ1-2; the D is unclear. Germline assignment: CDR1 KGHSH and CDR2 LQKENI. There are 14 residues in the CDR3. Trimming cost V 3 bases and J 5 bases, with 13 bases left between them. The CDR3, as DNA: TGTGCCAGCTCACCGCCCGTTGGGAGATATGGCTACACCTTC. Residues: CASSPPVGRYGYTF.

There are a few counts of this clone. The chain uses TRBV18 and TRBJ2-7, with D uncertain. V lost 0 bases to trimming and J lost 1 base, with 7 bases between them. CDR3 length equals 14 residues. Germline V gene lookup returns CDR1 KGHSH and CDR2 LQKENI. The CDR3 sequence: CASSPPGSSYEQYF. In DNA, the CDR3 is TGTGCCAGCTCACCACCCGGGTCATCCTACGAGCAGTACTTC.

This clone showed up just a few times. V and J are TRBV7-2 and TRBJ1-5, with D maybe TRBD1 (5 bases). Trimming pared 5 bases from V and 2 bases from J, leaving 10 bases between. Germline CDR1 is SGHTA and CDR2 is FQGNSA. The CDR3 consists of 14 residues. Here the CDR3 DNA reads TGTGCCAGCAGCGGAGGGGAACGCAATCAGCCCCAGCATTTT. Translation: CASSGGERNQPQHF.

This clone was seen just once. The genes are TRBV5-6 and TRBJ1-1; 7 bases line up with TRBD1. V was pared by 2 bases and J by 1 base, with 5 bases of the junction left unmatched. Germline V gene data show CDR1 as SGHDT and CDR2 as YYEEEE. This CDR3 region has 15 residues. The CDR3 DNA reads TGTGCCAGCAGCTTACGAGGGGGCGGGAACACTGAAGCTTTCTTT. The encoded protein is CASSLRGGGNTEAFF.

This sequence joins TRBV4-1 and TRBJ1-5; unclear D gene. Per germline, CDR1 MGHRA and CDR2 YSYEKL. The V end was cut by 4 bases, the J end by 3 bases, with 13 bases between. The length of the CDR3 is 15 residues. CDR3 sequence (DNA): TGCGCCAGCAGCCCTGGTGCGGCATTCAATCAGCCCCAGCATTTT. The encoded protein is CASSPGAAFNQPQHF.

The CDR3 DNA reads TGCAGTGCTAGTCCCACGCCGGGACATTATAATTCACCCCTCCACTTT. It specifies CSASPTPGHYNSPLHF. The chain is built from TRBV20-1 and TRBJ1-6; a possible D gene is TRBD1 (6 bases). V was trimmed by 3 bases and J by 4 bases, leaving 16 bases between them. Germline V gene data show CDR1 as DFQATT and CDR2 as SNEGSKA (reference sequence). CDR3 length: 16 amino acids.

About this clone: Distinct nucleotide sequences in the sample also encode this CDR3. The CDR3 region has the DNA TGTGCCAGCAGTTCTCAGGGGATCGGCTACACCTTC. Amino acids: CASSSQGIGYTF. The rearrangement uses TRBV12-3 or TRBV12-4 and TRBJ1-2; D might be TRBD1 (6 bases). The length of the CDR3 is 12 residues. V lost 4 bases and J 8 bases, leaving 11 bases between the germline ends.

This clone occurred a few times. The chain joins TRBV7-9 to TRBJ1-6; no definite D call. The CDR3 is 14 amino acids. Germline V gene data show CDR1 as SEHNR and CDR2 as FQNEAQ (reference sequence). V lost 4 bases to trimming and J lost 10 bases, with 14 bases between them. CDR3 nucleotides: TGTGCCAGCAGCTCTGACACTCATGGGTCACCCCTCCACTTT. It codes for CASSSDTHGSPLHF.

The V call is TRBV4-1, the J call TRBJ1-3; no clear D gene. CDR3 size: 16 residues. Deletions cut 0 bases from V and 4 bases from J, with 13 bases between. The germline V gene encodes CDR1 MGHRA and CDR2 YSYEKL. CDR3 region: CASSQDREELGNTIYF. CDR3 coding DNA: TGCGCCAGCAGCCAAGATAGGGAGGAATTGGGAAACACCATATATTTT.

The CDR3: CASRIGLYNEQFF. The CDR3 nucleotides read TGTGCCAGCAGGATAGGACTTTACAATGAGCAGTTCTTC. The chain has TRBV6-6 and TRBJ2-1; D is perhaps TRBD2 (5 bases). CDR1 MNHNY and CDR2 SVGAGI come from the germline V gene (reference sequence). The CDR3 sequence is 13 residues long. The V and J ends lost 6 bases and 4 bases respectively, with 10 bases between them.

This clone appeared a single time. J is TRBJ1-3 and V is TRBV19; 8 bases align to TRBD1. CDR1 LNHDA and CDR2 SQIVND come from the germline V gene (reference sequence). V trimming: 7 bases; J trimming: 0 bases; junction bases outside the gene matches: 2. The CDR3 has 14 amino acids. The CDR3 sequence is CASTTGGSGNTIYF. CDR3 DNA sequence: TGTGCCAGTACCACAGGGGGCTCTGGAAACACCATATATTTT. Drawing the rest from reference TRBV19 and TRBJ1-3, the complete variable domain is DGGITQSPKYLFRKEGQNVTLSCEQNLNHDAMYWYRQDPGQGLRLIYYSQIVNDFQKGDIAEGYSVSREKKESFPLTVTSAQKNPTAFYLCASTTGGSGNTIYFGEGSWLTVV.

This clone was detected only once. The chain is built from TRBV5-1 and TRBJ1-1, with D possibly TRBD1 on 6 matching bases. The V gene's germline CDR1 is SGHRS and CDR2 YFSETQ. CDR3 size: 14 residues. V shed 1 base and J shed 5 bases, with 12 bases lying between them. CDR3 bases: TGCGCCAGCAGCTTGTCGGACAGAATGACTGAAGCTTTCTTT. This sequence encodes CASSLSDRMTEAFF.